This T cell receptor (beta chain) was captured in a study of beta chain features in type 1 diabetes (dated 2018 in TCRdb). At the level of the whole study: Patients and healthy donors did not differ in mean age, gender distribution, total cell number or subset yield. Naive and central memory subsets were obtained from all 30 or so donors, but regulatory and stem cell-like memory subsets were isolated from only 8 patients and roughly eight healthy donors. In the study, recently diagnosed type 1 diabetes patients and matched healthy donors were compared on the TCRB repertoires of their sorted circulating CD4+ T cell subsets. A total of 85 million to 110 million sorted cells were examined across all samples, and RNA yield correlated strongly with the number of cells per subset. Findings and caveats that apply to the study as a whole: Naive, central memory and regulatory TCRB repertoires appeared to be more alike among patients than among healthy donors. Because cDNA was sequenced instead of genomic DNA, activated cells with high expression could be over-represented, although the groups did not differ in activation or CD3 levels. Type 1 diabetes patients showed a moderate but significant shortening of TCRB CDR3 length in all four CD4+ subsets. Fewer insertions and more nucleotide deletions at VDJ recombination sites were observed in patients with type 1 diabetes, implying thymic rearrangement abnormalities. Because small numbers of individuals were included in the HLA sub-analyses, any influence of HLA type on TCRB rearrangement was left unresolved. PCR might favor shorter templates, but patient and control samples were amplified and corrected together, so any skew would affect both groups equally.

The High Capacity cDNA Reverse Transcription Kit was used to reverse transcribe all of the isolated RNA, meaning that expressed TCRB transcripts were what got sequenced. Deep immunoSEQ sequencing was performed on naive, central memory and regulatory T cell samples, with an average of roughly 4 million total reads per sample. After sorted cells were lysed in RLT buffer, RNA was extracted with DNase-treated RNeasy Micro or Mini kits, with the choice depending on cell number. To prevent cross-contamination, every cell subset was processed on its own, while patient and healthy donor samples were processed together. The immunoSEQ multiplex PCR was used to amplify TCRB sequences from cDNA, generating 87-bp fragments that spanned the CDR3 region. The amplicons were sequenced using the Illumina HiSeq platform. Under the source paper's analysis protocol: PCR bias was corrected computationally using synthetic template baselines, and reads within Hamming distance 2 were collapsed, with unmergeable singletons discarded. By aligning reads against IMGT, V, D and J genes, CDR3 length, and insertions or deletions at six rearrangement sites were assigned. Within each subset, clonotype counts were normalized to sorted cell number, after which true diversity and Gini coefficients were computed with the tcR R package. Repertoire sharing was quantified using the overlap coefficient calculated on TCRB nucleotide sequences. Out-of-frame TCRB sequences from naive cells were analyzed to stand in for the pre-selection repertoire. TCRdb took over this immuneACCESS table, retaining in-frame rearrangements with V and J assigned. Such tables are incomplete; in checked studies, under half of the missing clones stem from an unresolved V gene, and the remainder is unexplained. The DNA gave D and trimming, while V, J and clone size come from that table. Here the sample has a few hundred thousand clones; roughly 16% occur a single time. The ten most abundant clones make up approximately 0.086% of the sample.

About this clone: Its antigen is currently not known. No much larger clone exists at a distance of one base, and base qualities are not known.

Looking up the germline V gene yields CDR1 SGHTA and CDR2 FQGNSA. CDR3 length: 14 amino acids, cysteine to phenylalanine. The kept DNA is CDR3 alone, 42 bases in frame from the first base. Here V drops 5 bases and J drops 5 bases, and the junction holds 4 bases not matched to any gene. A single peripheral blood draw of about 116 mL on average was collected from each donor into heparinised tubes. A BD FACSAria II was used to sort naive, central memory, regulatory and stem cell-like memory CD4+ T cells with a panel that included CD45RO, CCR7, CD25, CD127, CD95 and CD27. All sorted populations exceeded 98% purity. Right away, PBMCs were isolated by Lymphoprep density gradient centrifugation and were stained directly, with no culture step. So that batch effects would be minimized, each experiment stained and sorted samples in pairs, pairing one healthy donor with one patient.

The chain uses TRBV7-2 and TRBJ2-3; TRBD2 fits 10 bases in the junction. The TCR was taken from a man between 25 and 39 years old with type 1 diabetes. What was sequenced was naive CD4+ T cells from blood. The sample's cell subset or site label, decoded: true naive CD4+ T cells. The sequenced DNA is TGTGCCAGCAGCCTCAGACTAGCGGGAGATACGCAGTATTTT. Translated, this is CASSLRLAGDTQYF.